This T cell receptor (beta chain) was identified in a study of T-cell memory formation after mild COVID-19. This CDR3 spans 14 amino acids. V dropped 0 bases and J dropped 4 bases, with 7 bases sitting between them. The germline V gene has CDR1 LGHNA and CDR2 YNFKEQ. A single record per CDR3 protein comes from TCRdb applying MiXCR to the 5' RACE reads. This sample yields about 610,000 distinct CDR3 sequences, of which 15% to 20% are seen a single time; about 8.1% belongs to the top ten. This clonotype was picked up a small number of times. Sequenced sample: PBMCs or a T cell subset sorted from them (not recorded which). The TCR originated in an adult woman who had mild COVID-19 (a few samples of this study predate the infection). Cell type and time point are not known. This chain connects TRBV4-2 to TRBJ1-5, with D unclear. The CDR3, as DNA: TGTGCCAGCAGCCAAGATTTGAGGAATCAGCCCCAGCATTTT. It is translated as CASSQDLRNQPQHF.